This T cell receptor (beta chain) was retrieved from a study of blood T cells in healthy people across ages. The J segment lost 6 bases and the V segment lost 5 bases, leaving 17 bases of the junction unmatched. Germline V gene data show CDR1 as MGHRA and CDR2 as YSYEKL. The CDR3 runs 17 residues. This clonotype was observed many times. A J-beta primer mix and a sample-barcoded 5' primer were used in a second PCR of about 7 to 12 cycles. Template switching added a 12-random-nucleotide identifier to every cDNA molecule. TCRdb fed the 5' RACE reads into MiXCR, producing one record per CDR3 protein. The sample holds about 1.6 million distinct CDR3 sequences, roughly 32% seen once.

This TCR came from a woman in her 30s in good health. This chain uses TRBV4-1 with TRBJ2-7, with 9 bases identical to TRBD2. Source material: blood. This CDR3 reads CASSTEPPLRGGVEQYF. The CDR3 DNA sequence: TGCGCCAGCAGCACGGAACCCCCTCTGCGGGGGGGCGTCGAGCAGTACTTC.